These 20 T cell receptor beta chains came from one sample sequenced in a study of T cell responses to AZD1222 COVID-19 vaccine. Clones were sequenced by immunoSEQ multiplex PCR, and TCRdb holds only the in-frame ones, with some missing. Among about 270,000 clones listed, approximately 94% were seen once. This material consisted of peripheral blood, taken 28 days after the second AZD1222 dose. These receptors all come from an adult who received the AZD1222 COVID-19 vaccine.

V is TRBV11-1 and J is TRBJ1-6, with TRBD1 matching over 7 bases. The CDR3 length is 14 residues. Germline V gene data show CDR1 as SGHAT and CDR2 as FQDESV (reference sequence). Unmatched junction bases numbered 3, after V lost 3 bases and J lost 7 bases. The DNA of the CDR3 is TGTGCCAGCAGCTTGATACAGGGGAATTCACCCCTCCACTTT. Residues: CASSLIQGNSPLHF.

CDR3 amino acids: CASSPSKGVDEQYF. The DNA for the CDR3 is TGTGCCAGCTCACCATCGAAGGGGGTGGACGAGCAGTACTTC. The rearrangement links TRBV18 to TRBJ2-7; D perhaps matches TRBD1 (6 bases). The germline CDR1 and CDR2 sequences are KGHSH and LQKENI. The CDR3 covers 14 residues. Trimming cost V 2 bases and J 5 bases, with 13 bases left between them.

This clone was found once. V gene TRBV12-3 or TRBV12-4 combines with J gene TRBJ2-7; TRBD2 aligns across 12 bases. The CDR3 totals 13 residues. With V trimmed by 4 bases and J by 7 bases, 2 bases remained unmatched. CDR3 sequence reads: CASSSTSGSEQYF. CDR3 DNA sequence: TGTGCCAGCAGTTCGACTAGCGGGAGTGAGCAGTACTTC.

The gene calls are TRBV30 and TRBJ2-3; maybe TRBD2 (6 bases). This CDR3 contains 18 residues. Trimming removed 0 bases at V and 7 bases at J, with 26 bases between. Germline CDR1 is GTSNPN and CDR2 is SVGIG (reference sequence). CDR3 in amino acids: CAWSVSGSGDGRSHTQYF. Here the CDR3 DNA reads TGTGCCTGGAGTGTAAGTGGGTCGGGGGACGGAAGATCTCATACGCAGTATTTT.

The chain couples TRBV21-1 to TRBJ2-7; the table's D call TRBD1 went unverified against the DNA. TRBV21-1 is shown as a pseudogene. The CDR3 totals 21 residues. CDR3 sequence: CASSKAPPGTGTHQSVHEQYF. The CDR3 nucleotides read TGTGCCAGCAGCAAAGCCCCTCCCGGGACAGGTACCCACCAAAGTGTCCACGAGCAGTACTTC.

This clone was observed a single time. This chain links TRBV11-2 with TRBJ1-2, with TRBD1 matching over 7 bases. After removal of 5 bases from V and 6 bases from J, the junction contained 9 bases not matched to a gene. Germline V gene lookup returns CDR1 SGHAT and CDR2 FQNNGV. The CDR3 spans 14 residues. The CDR3 nucleotides read TGTGCCAGCAGCGTAGTAGACAGGGCGCATGGCTACACCTTC. This codes for CASSVVDRAHGYTF. The full variable domain, its missing parts supplied by reference TRBV11-2 and TRBJ1-2, is EAGVAQSPRYKIIEKRQSVAFWCNPISGHATLYWYQQILGQGPKLLIQFQNNGVVDDSQLPKDRFSAERLKGVDSTLKIQPAKLEDSAVYLCASSVVDRAHGYTFGSGTRLTVV.

This sequence joins TRBV27 and TRBJ2-5; a weak D match, TRBD1 (5 bases). This CDR3 comprises 14 residues. V lost 2 bases to trimming and J lost 1 base, with 8 bases between them. In germline, CDR1 is MNHEY, CDR2 SMNVEV (reference sequence). The CDR3 bases are TGTGCCAGCAGTTTAACACAGGCCCAAGAGACCCAGTACTTC. Amino acids: CASSLTQAQETQYF.

Concerning this clone: This same CDR3 is encoded by further DNA sequences in the sample. V is TRBV7-9 and J is TRBJ2-7; 7 positions match TRBD2. Germline CDR1 reads SEHNR; CDR2 reads FQNEAQ (reference sequence). CDR3 length: 14 residues. J lost 0 bases, V lost 4 bases, and 3 bases had no gene match. CDR3 sequence reads: CASSSSGVSYEQYF. The DNA for the CDR3 is TGTGCCAGCAGCTCTAGCGGTGTCTCCTACGAGCAGTACTTC.

The chain has TRBV28 and TRBJ2-5; D perhaps matches TRBD2 (6 bases). This CDR3 contains 17 residues. The V end lost 6 bases, the J end lost 2 bases, and 22 bases lay between the germline ends. Germline V gene data show CDR1 as MDHEN and CDR2 as SYDVKM. As DNA, the CDR3 is TGTGCCAGCAGCCCAGGACTACCATCCAATGAACAAGAGACCCAGTACTTC. Protein: CASSPGLPSNEQETQYF.

The chain combines TRBV28 with TRBJ1-2, with a tentative D call TRBD1 (6 bases). Germline V gives CDR1 MDHEN, CDR2 SYDVKM. Trimming pared 6 bases from V and 5 bases from J, leaving 13 bases between. The CDR3 loop spans 13 amino acids. This CDR3 is CASSRGVKYGYTF. CDR3 nucleotides: TGTGCCAGCAGCAGGGGAGTAAAGTATGGCTACACCTTC.

This clone occurred once. The rearrangement joins TRBV7-2 to TRBJ2-2; 9 bases are shared with TRBD1. CDR1 and CDR2 (germline): SGHTA, FQGNSA. This CDR3 has 15 amino acids. With V trimmed by 0 bases and J by 4 bases, 0 bases remained unmatched. The CDR3 loop reads CASSLAGQGTGELFF. CDR3 in DNA: TGTGCCAGCAGCTTAGCGGGACAGGGCACCGGGGAGCTGTTTTTT.

This clone has just a few counts. V gene TRBV28 combines with J gene TRBJ2-1, with D perhaps matching TRBD1 (6 bases). The CDR3 has 14 residues. In germline, CDR1 is MDHEN, CDR2 SYDVKM. Trimming removed 3 bases at V and 9 bases at J, with 15 bases between. CDR3 DNA: TGTGCCAGCAGTTTTCGCAGGGAAGGGGGTGAGCAGTTCTTC. Protein product: CASSFRREGGEQFF. Drawing the rest from reference TRBV28 and TRBJ2-1, the complete variable domain is DVKVTQSSRYLVKRTGEKVFLECVQDMDHENMFWYRQDPGLGLRLIYFSYDVKMKEKGDIPEGYSVSREKKERFSLILESASTNQTSMYLCASSFRREGGEQFFGPGTRLTVL.

The genes are TRBV5-1 and TRBJ2-7, with TRBD2 as a possible D gene (5 bases). Germline CDR1 is SGHRS and CDR2 is YFSETQ. V was shortened by 0 bases and J by 2 bases, with 24 bases between the two germline ends. This CDR3 has 19 amino acids. CDR3 nucleotides: TGCGCCAGCAGCTTGGCCGTGCGCGTTACTAGGGATCCCACCTACGAGCAGTACTTC. This sequence encodes CASSLAVRVTRDPTYEQYF.

This clone was counted once. Here the CDR3 DNA reads TGTGCCAGCAGCTCCCCCCTGGCCTATAATTCACCCCTCCACTTT. Residues: CASSSPLAYNSPLHF. V gene TRBV28 combines with J gene TRBJ1-6; D remains ambiguous. Trimming removed 6 bases at V and 2 bases at J, with 11 bases between. The germline V gene has CDR1 MDHEN and CDR2 SYDVKM. The CDR3 extends over 15 amino acids.

This clone was found once. This chain connects TRBV28 to TRBJ2-4, with 12 positions matching TRBD2. CDR3 length: 18 residues. After removal of 4 bases from V and 11 bases from J, the junction contained 18 bases not matched to a gene. Germline assignment: CDR1 MDHEN and CDR2 SYDVKM. CDR3 amino acids: CASSSYPGTSGSGGVQYF. As DNA, the CDR3 is TGTGCCAGCAGTTCCTACCCCGGGACTAGCGGGTCCGGGGGGGTTCAGTACTTC.

CDR3 region: CASSIHLRYWKLFF. In nucleotides, the CDR3 is TGCGCCAGCAGCATACATCTAAGATACTGGAAACTGTTTTTT. V gene TRBV4-1 combines with J gene TRBJ1-4, with no clear D. CDR1 and CDR2 (germline): MGHRA, YSYEKL. The CDR3 runs 14 residues. Trimming left V 5 bases short and J 11 bases short, with 18 bases between.

The genes are TRBV28 and TRBJ1-6; 9 bases agree with TRBD1. The V and J ends lost 5 bases and 5 bases, in that order; junction bases with no gene match: 7. The CDR3 sequence is 16 residues long. Germline V gene data show CDR1 as MDHEN and CDR2 as SYDVKM. This CDR3 is CASSKDRGRDNSPLHF. In nucleotides, the CDR3 is TGTGCCAGCAGTAAGGACAGGGGCCGGGATAATTCACCCCTCCACTTT.

The gene calls are TRBV28 and TRBJ2-5, with 9 nucleotides matching TRBD2. The germline CDR1 and CDR2 sequences are MDHEN and SYDVKM. With 2 bases clipped from V and 5 bases from J, the junction kept 6 bases outside the gene matches. The CDR3 is made up of 15 amino acids. The CDR3 nucleotides read TGTGCCAGCAGTTTAGGCGGGGGGGCAAAGGAGACCCAGTACTTC. Its translation is CASSLGGGAKETQYF. The full variable domain, with the rest looked up from reference TRBV28 and TRBJ2-5, is DVKVTQSSRYLVKRTGEKVFLECVQDMDHENMFWYRQDPGLGLRLIYFSYDVKMKEKGDIPEGYSVSREKKERFSLILESASTNQTSMYLCASSLGGGAKETQYFGPGTRLLVL.

The chain couples TRBV10-3 to TRBJ1-3, with D maybe TRBD1 (6 bases). The V gene's germline CDR1 is ENHRY and CDR2 SYGVKD. The ends were cut back, 11 bases at V and 1 base at J, with 15 bases in the middle. The CDR3 spans 14 residues. In DNA, the CDR3 is TGTGCCGTTTCACAGGGATCTTCTGGAAACACCATATATTTT. This encodes CAVSQGSSGNTIYF.

V usage is TRBV6-5 and J usage is TRBJ2-1, with D possibly being TRBD1 (6 bases). CDR3 length: 14 amino acids. V was pared by 0 bases and J by 8 bases, with 11 bases between. Germline V CDR1 and CDR2: MNHEY, SVGAGI. In nucleotides, the CDR3 is TGTGCCAGCAGTTACTCCAACAGGGAGTATGAGCAGTTCTTC. Its translation: CASSYSNREYEQFF.